This record concerns one T cell receptor (beta chain) sequence. Indicated time point: patch test 1, 2 weeks after DPC sensitization. The treatment: therapeutic diphenylcyclopropenone sensitization with weekly scalp DPC. Blood sampling preceded each patch test application. The data belong to a study of human T cells and chemical hapten exposure. For the study at large: For sensitization, 2% DPC was applied to a 2 cm by 2 cm patch of upper inner arm skin.

Single cDNA molecules in the library carried unique molecular identifiers attached during preparation. Methods used by the authors: TCRs per sample had a median of around 98,000 and ranged from about 23,224 to 750,000. TCRdb re-analysed the RACE reads in MiXCR, keeping a single row per CDR3 protein. These V and J calls rely on TCRdb rather than the paper's analysis. The sample yields roughly 70,000 distinct CDR3 sequences, about 9.4% seen once. This sample comprised whole blood, obtained in connection with sensitization to the hapten diphenylcyclopropenone (DPC). This receptor was identified in a woman in her thirties or forties with alopecia areata. Some clones in this sample may be carry-over from other donors' samples.

The CDR3 spells CASGPGGLNEQFF. The CDR3 bases are TGTGCTAGTGGTCCGGGGGGCCTCAATGAGCAGTTCTTC. The chain uses TRBV12-5 and TRBJ2-1, with D perhaps TRBD2 (7 bases). This CDR3 spans 13 amino acids. The V end lost 5 bases, the J end lost 6 bases, and 11 bases lay between the germline ends. Germline V lookup: CDR1 LGHNT, CDR2 FRNRAP.